This paragraph covers one T cell receptor beta chain sequence. No antigen is known for it. This sample was included in a study of OX40 agonist ivuxolimab in advanced cancers. Overall study context: Patients with hepatocellular carcinoma, melanoma, renal cell or head and neck cancer made up the dose-escalation patients. The mean age was approximately 56 years, ranging from 23 to 79, with 82.7% of participants male. Earlier anti-PD-1, anti-PD-L1 or anti-CTLA-4 therapy was permitted; about 38% had received some.

Clones were sequenced by immunoSEQ multiplex PCR, and TCRdb holds only the in-frame ones, with some missing. The data show about 68,000 clones, with roughly 82% seen just once and under 2% held by the top ten. Notes on the study in general: On average, a greater number of expanded clones characterised CD8+ T cells relative to CD4+.

V lost 2 bases and J 6 bases, leaving 11 bases between the germline ends. The CDR3 totals 14 residues. The germline gives CDR1 MNHEY, CDR2 SVGAGI. The sequences come from CD4+ or CD8+ T cells sorted from blood, collected in a trial of the OX40 agonist ivuxolimab. The chain links TRBV6-5 to TRBJ2-1, with D perhaps matching TRBD1 (5 bases). The TCR was taken from an adult with an advanced solid tumor such as melanoma, head and neck, liver or kidney cancer. In DNA form, the CDR3 reads TGTGCCAGCAGTTACATCGGACAAGGCAATGAGCAGTTCTTC. This gives the protein CASSYIGQGNEQFF.